These 3 T cell receptor beta chains were sequenced from one sample in a study of cytomegalovirus exposure and HLA in healthy donors. PCR amplification relied on 60 Vbeta primers (plus 13 Jbeta primers). Some clones are missing from TCRdb's copy, which holds only in-frame ones; the method was immunoSEQ multiplex PCR. The sample consists of about 130,000 clones, roughly 62% of them appearing once. Sequenced: PBMCs. These TCRs come from a man under 40 in good health and CMV-seropositive.

This clone occurred once. CDR3 DNA sequence: TGTGCCAGCAGCCAACTTAGCGAATCCTACGAGCAGTACTTC. It yields the protein CASSQLSESYEQYF. This chain joins TRBV7-9 and TRBJ2-7, with D maybe TRBD2 (5 bases). Trimming shortened V by 5 bases and J by 1 base, and 12 bases separated the two germline ends. This CDR3 is built from 14 residues. Germline V gene sequence: CDR1 SEHNR, CDR2 FQNEAQ (reference sequence).

The chain employs TRBV6-1 and TRBJ2-7; D might be TRBD2 (5 bases). This CDR3 has 11 residues. CDR1 MNHNS and CDR2 SASEGT come from the germline V gene. V dropped 9 bases and J dropped 6 bases, with 12 bases sitting between them. CDR3 amino acids: CASQRMLEQYF. The CDR3 nucleotides are TGTGCCAGTCAGCGGATGCTCGAGCAGTACTTC.

The chain carries TRBV27 and TRBJ2-1, with 9 bases aligning to TRBD2. J was trimmed by 10 bases and V by 2 bases; bases with no gene match: 6. The CDR3 sequence is 14 residues long. Looked up from germline, CDR1 is MNHEY and CDR2 is SMNVEV (reference sequence). The CDR3 region has the DNA TGTGCCAGCAGTTTAATAGCGGGAGAGAAGGAGCAGTTCTTC. This sequence encodes CASSLIAGEKEQFF.